This TCR beta chain was retrieved from a study of T cell responses to AZD1222 COVID-19 vaccine. General study results and limits: Donors were mostly white British, more females; clonal diversity possibly underestimated. Researchers took repertoire samples only after the peak T cell response had come. Unmutated variant regions are reportedly the target of nearly half of TCRs that are spike-specific.

About this clone: What it recognizes is unknown.

This CDR3 comprises 16 residues. Germline lookup yields CDR1 LNHDA and CDR2 SQIVND (reference sequence). V lost 5 bases to trimming and J lost 5 bases; unmatched junction nucleotides: 11. Using immunoSEQ multiplex PCR, the repertoire was profiled, and TCRdb retains in-frame clones only, with some absent. The sample holds about 86,000 clones, approximately 88% seen once. This receptor was identified in an adult who received the AZD1222 COVID-19 vaccine. The chain carries TRBV19 and TRBJ2-3, with TRBD2 matching over 9 bases. The material was peripheral blood, obtained 28 days after the second AZD1222 dose. CDR3 region: CASSGGPGLARDTQYF. CDR3 nucleotides: TGTGCCAGTAGTGGTGGGCCGGGACTAGCCCGAGATACGCAGTATTTT. The full variable domain, rest sourced from reference TRBV19 and TRBJ2-3, is DGGITQSPKYLFRKEGQNVTLSCEQNLNHDAMYWYRQDPGQGLRLIYYSQIVNDFQKGDIAEGYSVSREKKESFPLTVTSAQKNPTAFYLCASSGGPGLARDTQYFGPGTRLTVL.